Listed here are 8 T cell receptor beta chains from one sample, sequenced in a study of early T cells in non-severe SARS-CoV-2 infection. TCRdb fed the 5' RACE reads into MiXCR, producing one record per CDR3 protein. The sample records about 77,000 distinct CDR3 sequences, less than 20% being singletons. The sequenced sample consisted of whole blood. The receptors here all came from an adult who was a healthcare worker with PCR-confirmed SARS-CoV-2 infection or an uninfected control (not recorded which).

The rearrangement joins TRBV11-2 to TRBJ2-5; D might be TRBD1 (5 bases). This CDR3 contains 16 residues. Germline V lookup: CDR1 SGHAT, CDR2 FQNNGV. V was pared by 0 bases and J by 3 bases, with 14 bases between. The CDR3 DNA reads TGTGCCAGCAGCTTAGATTGGGTTGACAGAAAAGAGACCCAGTACTTC. Translation gives CASSLDWVDRKETQYF.

This clonotype showed up many times. V and J are TRBV14 and TRBJ2-3; 7 positions agree with TRBD1. The CDR3 is made up of 16 amino acids. The V segment lost 0 bases and the J segment 4 bases; nucleotides outside the gene matches: 7. Germline loops: CDR1 SGHDN, CDR2 FVKESK. The CDR3 reads CASSQERGLVADTQYF. For the CDR3, the DNA is TGTGCCAGCAGCCAAGAAAGGGGGCTCGTGGCAGATACGCAGTATTTT.

CDR3: CASSQWTGGPDTQYF. As DNA, the CDR3 is TGTGCCAGCAGCCAATGGACCGGGGGCCCAGATACGCAGTATTTT. This rearrangement joins TRBV3-1 to TRBJ2-3; the D call may be TRBD1 or TRBD2 (6 bases each). CDR1 is LGHDT, CDR2 YNNKEL, per germline (reference sequence). V lost 2 bases and J 4 bases, leaving 13 bases between the germline ends. The CDR3 contains 15 residues.

A few counts support this clonotype. The CDR3 DNA sequence: TGTGCCAGCAGCCCCTCCGGACTCCCCTACGAGCAGTACTTC. Residues: CASSPSGLPYEQYF. V and J are TRBV9 and TRBJ2-7, with D perhaps matching TRBD2 (5 bases). Per germline, CDR1 SGDLS and CDR2 YYNGEE. V shed 4 bases and J shed 2 bases, with 13 bases lying between them. The CDR3 loop spans 14 amino acids.

This clonotype has just a few counts. At one end, the junction sequence differs from germline, possibly due to a read error. The chain is built from TRBV5-1 and TRBJ1-5; D ambiguous. This CDR3 has 15 residues. Looked up from germline, CDR1 is SGHRS and CDR2 is YFSETQ. Here the CDR3 reads CASSLEGRSNQPQHF. The CDR3 DNA reads as TGCGCCAGCAGTTTGGAGGGTCGGAGCAATCAGCCCCAGCATTTT.

A remark on this clonotype: Given a much more abundant clone one base away, this may be a read error. This chain uses TRBV19 with TRBJ1-2, with D unclear. CDR3 length: 15 residues. The germline V gene encodes CDR1 LNHDA and CDR2 SQIVND (reference sequence). CDR3 residues: CASSFPLDGNYGCTF. The CDR3 DNA reads TGTGCCAGTAGTTTCCCCTTAGACGGCAACTATGGCTGCACCTTC.

The chain joins TRBV12-3 or TRBV12-4 to TRBJ2-7, with a possible D match to TRBD1 (6 bases). The CDR3 extends over 14 amino acids. The V end lost 6 bases, the J end lost 3 bases, and 15 bases lay between the germline ends. CDR3 nucleotide sequence: TGTGCCAGCAGCCCGACAGGACAGAACTACGAGCAGTACTTC. Its protein is CASSPTGQNYEQYF.

Ten or more counts support this clonotype. V is TRBV6-1 and J is TRBJ2-5, with 7 bases aligning to TRBD2. The V gene end was trimmed by 5 bases and the J gene end by 5 bases; junction bases not matched to a gene: 2. This CDR3 contains 12 residues. Germline assignment: CDR1 MNHNS and CDR2 SASEGT. CDR3 nucleotides: TGTGCCAGCAGTTTCGGGAGGGAGACCCAGTACTTC. Translating it yields CASSFGRETQYF.